Each of the 32 T cell receptor beta chains below was sequenced from the same sample in a study of T cells after yellow fever vaccination. Using its own MiXCR run on the 5' RACE reads, TCRdb lists one record per CDR3 protein. Of about 500,000 distinct CDR3 sequences in the sample, roughly a sixth were seen once. This specimen was PBMCs, taken about 5 days after the first yellow fever vaccination. These receptors were collected from a man aged 18 to 29 who received the YFV17D yellow fever vaccine.

This clonotype was seen a few times. The chain couples TRBV7-8 to TRBJ2-3, with 9 bases that match TRBD1. The CDR3 sequence is 15 residues long. Germline V lookup: CDR1 SGHVS, CDR2 FQNEAQ. V dropped 3 bases and J dropped 5; count of bases not matched to a gene: 6. This CDR3 reads CASSFHRGQGDTQYF. CDR3 in DNA: TGTGCCAGCAGCTTCCACAGGGGGCAGGGAGATACGCAGTATTTT.

With regard to this clonotype: A read error may explain this, as a much larger clone is one base away. The rearrangement links TRBV5-6 to TRBJ2-1; D call uncertain. Deletions cut 8 bases from V and 5 bases from J, with 17 bases between. Germline V gene lookup returns CDR1 SGHDT and CDR2 YYEEEE. The CDR3 contains 14 residues. The CDR3 spells CARGPGRRHNEQFF. The CDR3 nucleotides read TGTGCCAGGGGCCCCGGGCGACGGCACAATGAGCAGTTCTTC.

This clonotype appeared a few times. V and J are TRBV7-2 and TRBJ2-7; 11 bases agree with TRBD1. With 3 bases clipped from V and 7 bases from J, the junction kept 5 bases outside the gene matches. The CDR3 is made up of 14 amino acids. Per germline, CDR1 SGHTA and CDR2 FQGNSA. Here the CDR3 reads CASSLDRGQWEQYF. CDR3 nucleotides: TGTGCCAGCAGCTTGGACAGGGGGCAATGGGAGCAGTACTTC.

J is TRBJ2-3 and V is TRBV12-3 or TRBV12-4, with D possibly being TRBD1 (5 bases). V shed 5 bases and J shed 4 bases, with 13 bases lying between them. The CDR3 length is 14 residues. CDR3 sequence reads: CASSPSPQADTQYF. The CDR3 DNA reads TGTGCCAGCAGTCCAAGCCCACAGGCAGATACGCAGTATTTT.

This clonotype was recorded at least ten times. J is TRBJ2-2 and V is TRBV12-3 or TRBV12-4; D is ambiguous. CDR3 length: 14 residues. V was shortened by 6 bases and J by 1 base, with 9 bases between the two germline ends. CDR3 sequence: CASSPSVNTGELFF. CDR3 nucleotides: TGTGCCAGCAGCCCCTCAGTGAACACCGGGGAGCTGTTTTTT.

A few counts support this clonotype. The chain carries TRBV12-3 or TRBV12-4 and TRBJ1-1; D gene ambiguous. The CDR3 loop spans 10 amino acids. V gave up 5 bases and J gave up 5 bases, with 3 bases separating them. CDR3 nucleotides: TGTGCCAGCAGTGAAACTGAAGCTTTCTTT. Translated: CASSETEAFF.

This clonotype was found many times. The chain links TRBV5-1 to TRBJ1-6; 7 nucleotides match TRBD1. Germline CDR1 SGHRS, CDR2 YFSETQ. The CDR3 extends over 16 amino acids. V gave up 3 bases and J gave up 7 bases; unmatched junction bases: 10. CDR3 coding DNA: TGCGCCAGCAGCTCGCAGGGGGACATAAGAAATTCACCCCTCCACTTT. It yields the protein CASSSQGDIRNSPLHF.

The genes are TRBV5-6 and TRBJ2-1, with D maybe TRBD2 (6 bases). The germline V and J ends were trimmed by 6 bases and 5 bases, with 18 bases remaining between them. CDR1 SGHDT and CDR2 YYEEEE come from the germline V gene. The CDR3 covers 15 residues. The CDR3 DNA is TGTGCCAGCACCATCTACCGATGGGAGGACAATGAGCAGTTCTTC. The encoded protein is CASTIYRWEDNEQFF.

The rearrangement joins TRBV4-3 to TRBJ2-3, with TRBD2 identical over 10 bases. The J segment lost 2 bases and the V segment lost 0 bases, leaving 14 bases of the junction unmatched. CDR3 length equals 20 residues. Germline V lookup: CDR1 LGHNA, CDR2 YSLEER. As DNA, the CDR3 is TGCGCCAGCAGCCAAGATCCCCCCACTAGCGGGGTGTCTACCACAGATACGCAGTATTTT. Translation: CASSQDPPTSGVSTTDTQYF.

The gene calls are TRBV5-1 and TRBJ1-1; no clear D gene. Trimming took off 0 bases at V and 5 bases at J, with 11 bases between the two ends. The CDR3 extends over 14 amino acids. Germline V CDR1 and CDR2: SGHRS, YFSETQ. The CDR3 region has the DNA TGCGCCAGCAGCTTGGCTGGTAGGAGAACTGAAGCTTTCTTT. It is translated as CASSLAGRRTEAFF. Full variable domain (missing parts from reference TRBV5-1 and TRBJ1-1): KAGVTQTPRYLIKTRGQQVTLSCSPISGHRSVSWYQQTPGQGLQFLFEYFSETQRNKGNFPGRFSGRQFSNSRSEMNVSTLELGDSALYLCASSLAGRRTEAFFGQGTRLTVV.

This clonotype was observed a few times. The CDR3 loop is CASSRKQGPSSYNSPLHF. As DNA, the CDR3 is TGTGCCAGCAGCCGCAAACAGGGGCCTAGCTCCTATAATTCACCCCTCCACTTT. The chain is built from TRBV4-2 and TRBJ1-6, with 7 bases lining up with TRBD1. CDR3 length: 18 amino acids. The germline V gene has CDR1 LGHNA and CDR2 YNFKEQ. Trimming at V came to 4 bases and at J to 0 bases, leaving 9 bases not matched to a gene.

This clonotype was observed a few times. This chain connects TRBV6-5 to TRBJ1-1, with 7 bases matching TRBD1. Germline loops: CDR1 MNHEY, CDR2 SVGAGI. The CDR3 length is 15 residues. Germline trimming cut 6 bases from V and 1 base from J; bases unmatched to any gene: 8. This chain's CDR3 is CASSLYRGSNTEAFF. The CDR3 region has the DNA TGTGCCAGCAGCTTATACAGGGGATCGAACACTGAAGCTTTCTTT.

This clonotype was counted at least ten times. This chain links TRBV3-1 with TRBJ2-1; D ambiguous. This CDR3 comprises 15 residues. Germline CDR1 is LGHDT and CDR2 is YNNKEL (reference sequence). V was pared by 0 bases and J by 1 base, with 7 bases between. The CDR3 region is CASSQDTGSYNEQFF. The CDR3 coding sequence is TGTGCCAGCAGCCAAGATACCGGGTCCTACAATGAGCAGTTCTTC.

This clonotype has only a few counts. This CDR3 is CASSPGGGHDEQYV. The CDR3 nucleotides read TGTGCCAGCAGTCCAGGGGGCGGCCACGACGAGCAGTACGTC. The genes are TRBV6-2 or TRBV6-3 and TRBJ2-7; 8 bases map to TRBD1. Germline trimming cut 5 bases from V and 5 bases from J; bases unmatched to any gene: 8. This CDR3 has 14 amino acids. Germline V CDR1 and CDR2: MNHEY, SVGEGT.

This rearrangement joins TRBV5-1 to TRBJ1-5, with D tentatively TRBD1 (5 bases). Trimming cost V 3 bases and J 5 bases, with 12 bases left between them. The CDR3 runs to 14 residues. The germline V gene encodes CDR1 SGHRS and CDR2 YFSETQ. The CDR3 DNA reads as TGCGCCAGCAGCTCGGGGGGAATTGATCAGCCCCAGCATTTT. This translates into CASSSGGIDQPQHF.

The chain has TRBV7-2 and TRBJ2-3, with 7 bases matching TRBD1. The CDR3 covers 15 residues. Germline V CDR1 and CDR2: SGHTA, FQGNSA. Losses at the gene ends were 5 bases for V and 2 bases for J; bases not matched to a gene: 7. The CDR3 nucleotides read TGTGCCAGCAGCCAAGGGGGCCGATCCACAGATACGCAGTATTTT. Translated, it gives CASSQGGRSTDTQYF. Full variable domain (remainder filled in from reference TRBV7-2 and TRBJ2-3): GAGVSQSPSNKVTEKGKDVELRCDPISGHTALYWYRQSLGQGLEFLIYFQGNSAPDKSGLPSDRFSAERTGGSVSTLTIQRTQQEDSAVYLCASSQGGRSTDTQYFGPGTRLTVL.

There are a few counts of this clonotype. The chain has TRBV7-9 and TRBJ2-6, with D possibly TRBD2 on 5 matching bases. The CDR3 is made up of 15 amino acids. Germline values: CDR1 SEHNR, CDR2 FQNEAQ (reference sequence). Trimming removed 5 bases at V and 0 bases at J, with 8 bases between. The CDR3 region has the DNA TGTGCCAGCAGCCCGGGGTTCTCTGGGGCCAACGTCCTGACTTTC. Amino acid sequence: CASSPGFSGANVLTF.

In its sample, this clonotype was seen a few times. The chain is built from TRBV6-1 and TRBJ1-4; TRBD1 is a possible D gene (5 bases). The V gene's germline CDR1 is MNHNS and CDR2 SASEGT. The CDR3 has 14 amino acids. V gave up 7 bases and J gave up 7 bases, with 16 bases separating them. CDR3 protein: CASIRGTIGEKLFF. The DNA of the CDR3 is TGTGCCAGCATCCGGGGGACGATAGGTGAAAAACTGTTTTTT.

The sample holds a few counts of this clonotype. This chain uses TRBV4-3 with TRBJ2-1; TRBD2 agrees at 11 bases. V lost 1 base, J lost 2 bases, and 4 bases stayed unmatched. Germline CDR1 LGHNA, CDR2 YSLEER. The CDR3 spans 17 residues. CDR3 residues: CASSQGLAGGAYNEQFF. The DNA of the CDR3 is TGCGCCAGCAGCCAAGGGTTAGCGGGGGGGGCCTACAATGAGCAGTTCTTC.

This clonotype occurred many times. The gene calls are TRBV4-2 and TRBJ1-2; TRBD1 is a possible D gene (5 bases). From germline, CDR1 is LGHNA and CDR2 YNFKEQ. With 4 bases removed from V and 8 bases from J, the gap between germline ends came to 14 bases. The CDR3 has 13 residues. In nucleotides, the CDR3 is TGTGCCAGCAGCCCGGGGGGGGTGGAAGGCTACACCTTC. This translates into CASSPGGVEGYTF.

This clonotype was found a few times. One junction end disagrees with the germline gene, perhaps due to a read error. The chain links TRBV5-5 to TRBJ1-1; a possible D gene is TRBD1 (5 bases). This CDR3 contains 14 residues. Germline CDR1 SGHKS, CDR2 YYEKEE (reference sequence). The CDR3 nucleotides read TGTGCCAGCAGCACGGGACGGTGGAACGCTGAAGCTTTCTTT. Protein sequence: CASSTGRWNAEAFF. Combining the CDR3 with reference TRBV5-5 and TRBJ1-1 gives the whole variable domain DAGVTQSPTHLIKTRGQQVTLRCSPISGHKSVSWYQQVLGQGPQFIFQYYEKEERGRGNFPDRFSARQFPNYSSELNVNALLLGDSALYLCASSTGRWNAEAFFGQGTRLTVV.

This chain uses TRBV4-3 with TRBJ2-1; D tentatively fits TRBD1 or TRBD2 (6 bases each). The germline V and J ends were trimmed by 0 bases and 2 bases, with 20 bases remaining between them. This CDR3 region has 19 residues. Germline assignment: CDR1 LGHNA and CDR2 YSLEER. The CDR3 loop is CASSQDYVWVGGTYNEQFF. Written as DNA, the CDR3 is TGCGCCAGCAGCCAAGATTACGTTTGGGTCGGGGGCACCTACAATGAGCAGTTCTTC.

The chain couples TRBV4-1 to TRBJ2-2; 11 positions match TRBD2. Germline V CDR1 and CDR2: MGHRA, YSYEKL. J lost 6 bases, V lost 3 bases, and 9 bases had no gene match. The CDR3 extends over 17 amino acids. As DNA, the CDR3 is TGCGCCAGCAGCCAGTTTCATAGCGGGAGGGCGGCCGGGGAGCTGTTTTTT. Encoded protein: CASSQFHSGRAAGELFF.

This clonotype was detected a few times. The rearrangement joins TRBV5-1 to TRBJ2-1, with D maybe TRBD2 (6 bases). Germline V gene lookup returns CDR1 SGHRS and CDR2 YFSETQ. V lost 0 bases and J 6 bases, leaving 13 bases between the germline ends. The CDR3 runs 15 residues. For the CDR3, the DNA is TGCGCCAGCAGCTTGGTACCGGGAGCCGTCAATGAGCAGTTCTTC. It is translated as CASSLVPGAVNEQFF.

This clonotype has a handful of counts. This chain joins TRBV19 and TRBJ2-1; D is uncertain. V dropped 3 bases and J dropped 9 bases, with 12 bases sitting between them. This CDR3 spans 13 amino acids. The germline V gene encodes CDR1 LNHDA and CDR2 SQIVND (reference sequence). CDR3 nucleotides: TGTGCCAGTAGTATTGCTCACGCGAGTGAGCAGTTCTTC. Encoded protein: CASSIAHASEQFF.

This clonotype was seen a few times. The chain employs TRBV2 and TRBJ2-7; possibly TRBD1 for D (5 bases). CDR1 SNHLY and CDR2 FYNNEI come from the germline V gene. Trimming removed 6 bases at V and 3 bases at J, with 18 bases between. There are 15 residues in the CDR3. The CDR3 spells CASRGLDTLNYEQYF. The CDR3 DNA reads as TGTGCCAGCAGGGGGCTTGACACTCTTAACTACGAGCAGTACTTC.

This clonotype was counted a few times. This sequence joins TRBV7-9 and TRBJ1-1, with TRBD1 matching over 7 bases. J lost 4 bases, V lost 4 bases, and 9 bases had no gene match. Germline CDR1 reads SEHNR; CDR2 reads FQNEAQ (reference sequence). CDR3 length: 15 amino acids. The CDR3 DNA sequence: TGTGCCAGCAGCTCTCGACAGGGAATGGGCACTGAAGCTTTCTTT. It yields the protein CASSSRQGMGTEAFF.

The chain carries TRBV5-1 and TRBJ2-5, with 7 nucleotides matching TRBD1. The CDR3 consists of 15 residues. Per germline, CDR1 SGHRS and CDR2 YFSETQ. The V and J ends lost 7 bases and 1 base, in that order; junction bases with no gene match: 10. The CDR3, as DNA: TGCGCCAGCTTTTTCGGCCGGACAGGCCAAGAGACCCAGTACTTC. As protein: CASFFGRTGQETQYF.

This clonotype was counted a few times. The chain links TRBV27 to TRBJ2-1; 10 bases align to TRBD1. V dropped 5 bases and J dropped 10; count of bases not matched to a gene: 8. This CDR3 spans 14 amino acids. Germline CDR1 reads MNHEY; CDR2 reads SMNVEV (reference sequence). The CDR3 here is CASSPRGQGREQFF. In DNA form, the CDR3 reads TGTGCCAGCAGTCCTCGGGGACAGGGGAGAGAGCAGTTCTTC.

This clonotype has more than one count but fewer than ten. The chain employs TRBV7-9 and TRBJ2-1; 7 nucleotides line up with TRBD1. The CDR3 has 16 residues. The trim removed 5 bases at V and 2 bases at J, leaving 9 bases unmatched. CDR1 is SEHNR and CDR2 is FQNEAQ in the germline V gene (reference sequence). CDR3 loop: CASSPVSGTAYNEQFF. The CDR3 bases are TGTGCCAGCAGCCCCGTGTCAGGGACAGCCTACAATGAGCAGTTCTTC. The entire variable domain, with the rest obtained from reference TRBV7-9 and TRBJ2-1, is as follows: DTGVSQNPRHKITKRGQNVTFRCDPISEHNRLYWYRQTLGQGPEFLTYFQNEAQLEKSRLLSDRFSAERPKGSFSTLEIQRTEQGDSAMYLCASSPVSGTAYNEQFFGPGTRLTVL.

The chain uses TRBV6-1 and TRBJ2-3; TRBD2 agrees at 10 bases. Germline V gene lookup returns CDR1 MNHNS and CDR2 SASEGT. After removal of 5 bases from V and 2 bases from J, the junction contained 10 bases not matched to a gene. The CDR3 has 17 amino acids. The CDR3 region is CASSTASLAGVTDTQYF. The DNA of the CDR3 is TGTGCCAGCAGTACGGCCTCTCTAGCGGGGGTCACAGATACGCAGTATTTT.

This clonotype was detected a few times. The V gene is TRBV20-1, the J gene TRBJ1-1; 8 nucleotides match TRBD1. The CDR3 spans 12 residues. V gave up 6 bases and J gave up 2 bases; unmatched junction bases: 2. Germline V lookup: CDR1 DFQATT, CDR2 SNEGSKA (reference sequence). CDR3 DNA sequence: TGCAGTGCGGGACAGGCAAACACTGAAGCTTTCTTT. As protein: CSAGQANTEAFF.